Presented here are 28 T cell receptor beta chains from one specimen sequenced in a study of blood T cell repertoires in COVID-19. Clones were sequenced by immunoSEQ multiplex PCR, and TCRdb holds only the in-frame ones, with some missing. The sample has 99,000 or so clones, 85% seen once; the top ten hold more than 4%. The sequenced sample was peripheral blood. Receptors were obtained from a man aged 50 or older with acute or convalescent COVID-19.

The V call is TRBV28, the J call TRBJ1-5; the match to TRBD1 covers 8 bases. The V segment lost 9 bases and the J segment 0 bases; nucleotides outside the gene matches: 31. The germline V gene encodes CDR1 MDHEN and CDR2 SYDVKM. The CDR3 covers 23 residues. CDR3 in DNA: TGTGCCAGAAGTCCCACCACTGTAAACCTCGAAAACGACAGGGGACCTAGCAATCAGCCCCAGCATTTT. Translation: CARSPTTVNLENDRGPSNQPQHF. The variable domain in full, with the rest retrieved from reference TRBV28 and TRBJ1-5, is DVKVTQSSRYLVKRTGEKVFLECVQDMDHENMFWYRQDPGLGLRLIYFSYDVKMKEKGDIPEGYSVSREKKERFSLILESASTNQTSMYLCARSPTTVNLENDRGPSNQPQHFGDGTRLSIL.

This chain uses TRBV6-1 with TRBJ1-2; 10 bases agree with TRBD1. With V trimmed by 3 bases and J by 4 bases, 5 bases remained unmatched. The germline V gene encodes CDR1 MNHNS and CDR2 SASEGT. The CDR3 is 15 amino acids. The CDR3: CASSDVGTGAYGYTF. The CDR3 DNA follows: TGTGCCAGCAGTGATGTCGGGACAGGGGCCTATGGCTACACCTTC.

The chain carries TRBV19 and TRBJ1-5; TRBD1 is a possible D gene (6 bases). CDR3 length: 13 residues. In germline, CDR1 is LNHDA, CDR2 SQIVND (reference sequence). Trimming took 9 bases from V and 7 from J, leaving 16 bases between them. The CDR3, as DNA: TGTGCCAGAGGGGGGGGGAGGAGCCAGCCCCAGCATTTT. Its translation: CARGGGRSQPQHF.

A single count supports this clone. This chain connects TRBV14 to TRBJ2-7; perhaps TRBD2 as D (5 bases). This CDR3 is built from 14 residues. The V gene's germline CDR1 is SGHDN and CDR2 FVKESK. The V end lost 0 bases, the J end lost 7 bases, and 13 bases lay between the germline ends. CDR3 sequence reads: CASSQEAGLREQYF. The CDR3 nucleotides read TGTGCCAGCAGCCAAGAGGCGGGCCTCAGGGAGCAGTACTTC.

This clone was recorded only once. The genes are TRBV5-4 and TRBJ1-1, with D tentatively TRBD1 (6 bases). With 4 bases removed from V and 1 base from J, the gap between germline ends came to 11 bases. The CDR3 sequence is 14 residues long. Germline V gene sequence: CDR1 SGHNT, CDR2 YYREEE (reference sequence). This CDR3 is CASSPRDKNTEAFF. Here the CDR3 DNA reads TGTGCCAGCAGCCCACGGGACAAGAACACTGAAGCTTTCTTT. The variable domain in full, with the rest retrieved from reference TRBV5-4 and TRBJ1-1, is ETGVTQSPTHLIKTRGQQVTLRCSSQSGHNTVSWYQQALGQGPQFIFQYYREEENGRGNFPPRFSGLQFPNYSSELNVNALELDDSALYLCASSPRDKNTEAFFGQGTRLTVV.

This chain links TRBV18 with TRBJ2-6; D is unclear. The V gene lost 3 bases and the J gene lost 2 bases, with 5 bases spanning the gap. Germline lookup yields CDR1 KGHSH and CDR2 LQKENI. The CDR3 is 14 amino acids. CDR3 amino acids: CASSPPAGANVLTF. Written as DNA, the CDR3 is TGTGCCAGCTCACCCCCCGCTGGGGCCAACGTCCTGACTTTC.

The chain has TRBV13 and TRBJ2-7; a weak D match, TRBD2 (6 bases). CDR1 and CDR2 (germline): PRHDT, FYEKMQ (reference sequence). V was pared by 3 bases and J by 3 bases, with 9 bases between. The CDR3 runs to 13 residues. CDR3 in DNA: TGTGCCAGCAGCTTTGTGGGAGGCTACGAGCAGTACTTC. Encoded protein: CASSFVGGYEQYF.

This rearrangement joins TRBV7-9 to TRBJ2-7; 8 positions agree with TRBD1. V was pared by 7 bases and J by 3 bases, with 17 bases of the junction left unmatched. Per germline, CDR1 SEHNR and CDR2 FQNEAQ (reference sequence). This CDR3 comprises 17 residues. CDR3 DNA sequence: TGTGCCAGCAAAGTTTGGACAGGGAACTATGGGGTCTACGAGCAGTACTTC. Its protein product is CASKVWTGNYGVYEQYF.

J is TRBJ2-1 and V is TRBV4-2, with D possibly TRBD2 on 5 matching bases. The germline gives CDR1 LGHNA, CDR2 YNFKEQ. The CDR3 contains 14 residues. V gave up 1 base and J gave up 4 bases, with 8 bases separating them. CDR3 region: CASSQVGLYNEQFF. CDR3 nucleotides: TGTGCCAGCAGCCAAGTAGGACTTTACAATGAGCAGTTCTTC.

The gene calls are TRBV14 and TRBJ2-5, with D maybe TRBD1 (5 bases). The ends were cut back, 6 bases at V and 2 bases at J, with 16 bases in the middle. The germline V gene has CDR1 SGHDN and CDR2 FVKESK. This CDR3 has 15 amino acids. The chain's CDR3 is CASSQRTFGQETQYF. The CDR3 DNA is TGTGCCAGCAGTCAAAGGACATTCGGGCAAGAGACCCAGTACTTC.

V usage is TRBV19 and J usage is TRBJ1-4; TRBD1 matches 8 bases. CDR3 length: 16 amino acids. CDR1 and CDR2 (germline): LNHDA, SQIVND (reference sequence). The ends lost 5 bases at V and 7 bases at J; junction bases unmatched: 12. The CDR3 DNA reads TGTGCCAGTAGTCCTAACACTGCCCAGGGGGCTGAAAAACTGTTTTTT. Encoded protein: CASSPNTAQGAEKLFF.

The DNA for the CDR3 is TGTGCCAGCTCACCTCTCGGAGGTAGAGGTGAAGCTTTCTTT. It encodes CASSPLGGRGEAFF. The chain has TRBV18 and TRBJ1-1; unclear D gene. This CDR3 comprises 14 residues. CDR1 and CDR2 (germline): KGHSH, LQKENI. V shed 3 bases and J shed 7 bases, with 15 bases lying between them.

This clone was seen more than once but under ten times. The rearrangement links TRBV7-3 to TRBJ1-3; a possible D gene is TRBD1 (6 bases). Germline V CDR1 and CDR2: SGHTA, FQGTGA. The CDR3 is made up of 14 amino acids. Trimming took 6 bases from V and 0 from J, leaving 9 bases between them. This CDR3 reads CASSLQGSGNTIYF. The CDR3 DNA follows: TGTGCCAGCAGTCTACAGGGCTCTGGAAACACCATATATTTT.

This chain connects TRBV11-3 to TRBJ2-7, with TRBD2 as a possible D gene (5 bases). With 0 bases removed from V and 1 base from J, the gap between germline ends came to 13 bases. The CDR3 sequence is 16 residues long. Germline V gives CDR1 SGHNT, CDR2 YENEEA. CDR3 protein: CASSLDRGVHSYEQYF. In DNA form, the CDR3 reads TGTGCCAGCAGCTTAGATCGGGGTGTACATTCCTACGAGCAGTACTTC. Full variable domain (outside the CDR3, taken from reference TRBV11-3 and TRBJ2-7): EAGVVQSPRYKIIEKKQPVAFWCNPISGHNTLYWYLQNLGQGPELLIRYENEEAVDDSQLPKDRFSAERLKGVDSTLKIQPAELGDSAVYLCASSLDRGVHSYEQYFGPGTRLTVT.

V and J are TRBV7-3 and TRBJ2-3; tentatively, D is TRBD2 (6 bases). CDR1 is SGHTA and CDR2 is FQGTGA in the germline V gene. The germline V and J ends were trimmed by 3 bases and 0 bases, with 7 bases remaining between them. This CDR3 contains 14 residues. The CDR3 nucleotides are TGTGCCAGCAGCTTGCGGGGTAGCACAGATACGCAGTATTTT. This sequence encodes CASSLRGSTDTQYF.

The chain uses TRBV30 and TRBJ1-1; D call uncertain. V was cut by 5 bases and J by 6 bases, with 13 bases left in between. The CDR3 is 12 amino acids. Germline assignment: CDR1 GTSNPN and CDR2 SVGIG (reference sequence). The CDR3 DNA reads TGTGCCTGGGGCGCTATGGGAGCTGAAGCTTTCTTT. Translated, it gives CAWGAMGAEAFF.

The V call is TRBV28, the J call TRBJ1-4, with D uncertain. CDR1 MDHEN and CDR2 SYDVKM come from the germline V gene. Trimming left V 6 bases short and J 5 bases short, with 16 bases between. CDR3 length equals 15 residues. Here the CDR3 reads CASRGGDIGNEKLFF. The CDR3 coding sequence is TGTGCCAGCAGGGGTGGCGACATTGGGAATGAAAAACTGTTTTTT.

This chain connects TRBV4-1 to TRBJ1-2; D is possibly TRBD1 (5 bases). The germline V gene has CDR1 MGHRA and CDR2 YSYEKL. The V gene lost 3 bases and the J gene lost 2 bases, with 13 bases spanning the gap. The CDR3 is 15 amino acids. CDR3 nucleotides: TGCGCCAGCAGCCAGGCCGACAGCTCGAACTATGGCTACACCTTC. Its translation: CASSQADSSNYGYTF.

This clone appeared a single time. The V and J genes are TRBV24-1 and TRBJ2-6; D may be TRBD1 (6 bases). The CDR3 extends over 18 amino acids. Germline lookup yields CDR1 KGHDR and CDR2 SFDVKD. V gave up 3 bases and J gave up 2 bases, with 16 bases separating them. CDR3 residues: CATSDSTGFFPGANVLTF. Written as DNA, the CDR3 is TGTGCCACCAGTGATAGCACAGGGTTTTTCCCTGGGGCCAACGTCCTGACTTTC.

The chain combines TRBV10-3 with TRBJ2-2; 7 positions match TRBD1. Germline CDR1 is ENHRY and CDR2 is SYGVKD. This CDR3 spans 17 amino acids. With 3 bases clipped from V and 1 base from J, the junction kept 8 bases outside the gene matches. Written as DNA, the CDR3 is TGTGCCATCAGTGAAAGTCCCCGGACAGGGAACACCGGGGAGCTGTTTTTT. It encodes CAISESPRTGNTGELFF.

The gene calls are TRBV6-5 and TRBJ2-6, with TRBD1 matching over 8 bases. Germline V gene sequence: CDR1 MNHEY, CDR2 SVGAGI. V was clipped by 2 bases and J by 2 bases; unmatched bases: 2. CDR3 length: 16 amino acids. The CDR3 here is CASSYGTGAGANVLTF. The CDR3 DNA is TGTGCCAGCAGTTACGGGACAGGCGCTGGGGCCAACGTCCTGACTTTC.

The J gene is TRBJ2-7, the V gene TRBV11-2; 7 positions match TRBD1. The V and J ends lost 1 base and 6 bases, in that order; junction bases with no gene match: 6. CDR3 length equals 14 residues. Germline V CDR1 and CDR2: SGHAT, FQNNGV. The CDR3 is CASSLGVGGSEQYF. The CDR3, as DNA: TGTGCCAGCAGCTTAGGGGTAGGGGGCTCCGAGCAGTACTTC.

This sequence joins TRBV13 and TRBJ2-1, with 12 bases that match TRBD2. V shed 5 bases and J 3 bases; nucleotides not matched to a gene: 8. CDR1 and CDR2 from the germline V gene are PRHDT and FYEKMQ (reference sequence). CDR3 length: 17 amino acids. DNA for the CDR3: TGTGCCAGCAGCCGGAACTTACTAGCGGGAGGCTACAATGAGCAGTTCTTC. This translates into CASSRNLLAGGYNEQFF.

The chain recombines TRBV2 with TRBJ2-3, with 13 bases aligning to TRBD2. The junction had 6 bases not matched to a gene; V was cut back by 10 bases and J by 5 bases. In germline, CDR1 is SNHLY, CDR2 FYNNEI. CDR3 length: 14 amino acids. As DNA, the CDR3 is TGTGCCACCGGACTAGCGGGAGTTGGAGATACGCAGTATTTT. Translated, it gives CATGLAGVGDTQYF.

CDR3 nucleotides: TGTGCCAGCAGCCCCCAGAGAGGCGTCGTTTCCGGGGAGCTGTTTTTT. It encodes CASSPQRGVVSGELFF. This chain uses TRBV9 with TRBJ2-2, with D hard to call. The CDR3 totals 16 residues. V lost 4 bases to trimming and J lost 6 bases, with 19 bases between them. Germline CDR1 and CDR2: SGDLS and YYNGEE.

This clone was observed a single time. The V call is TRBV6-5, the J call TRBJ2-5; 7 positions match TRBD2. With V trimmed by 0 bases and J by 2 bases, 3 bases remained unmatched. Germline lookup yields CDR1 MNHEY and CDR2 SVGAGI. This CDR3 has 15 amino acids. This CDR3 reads CASSYSAGAQETQYF. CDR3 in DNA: TGTGCCAGCAGTTACTCTGCGGGAGCTCAAGAGACCCAGTACTTC.

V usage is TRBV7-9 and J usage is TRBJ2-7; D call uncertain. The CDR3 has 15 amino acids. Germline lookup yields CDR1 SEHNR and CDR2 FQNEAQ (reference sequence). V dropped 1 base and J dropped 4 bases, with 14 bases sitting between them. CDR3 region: CASSLEPGSSYEQYF. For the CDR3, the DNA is TGTGCCAGCAGCTTAGAACCAGGTTCGTCTTACGAGCAGTACTTC. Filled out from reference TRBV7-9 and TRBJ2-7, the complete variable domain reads DTGVSQNPRHKITKRGQNVTFRCDPISEHNRLYWYRQTLGQGPEFLTYFQNEAQLEKSRLLSDRFSAERPKGSFSTLEIQRTEQGDSAMYLCASSLEPGSSYEQYFGPGTRLTVT.

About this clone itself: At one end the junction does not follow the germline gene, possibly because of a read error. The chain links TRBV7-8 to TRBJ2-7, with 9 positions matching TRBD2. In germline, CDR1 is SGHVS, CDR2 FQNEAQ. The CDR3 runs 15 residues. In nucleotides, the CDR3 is TGTGCCAGCAGCATAGCGGGAGCGAACCCCTACGAGCAGTACTTC. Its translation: CASSIAGANPYEQYF. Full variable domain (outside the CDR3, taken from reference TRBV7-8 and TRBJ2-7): GAGVSQSPRYKVAKRGQDVALRCDPISGHVSLFWYQQALGQGPEFLTYFQNEAQLDKSGLPSDRFFAERPEGSVSTLKIQRTQQEDSAVYLCASSIAGANPYEQYFGPGTRLTVT.